A single sample is the source of the 21 T cell receptor beta chains below, sequenced in a study of blood T cell repertoires in COVID-19. Assay used: immunoSEQ multiplex PCR; TCRdb lists only in-frame clones, some missing. The profile shows over 150,000 clones, over 90% of them singletons. The sequencing input was peripheral blood. These receptors all stem from a man aged 45 to 65 with acute or convalescent COVID-19.

This clone was seen only a few times. The rearrangement links TRBV28 to TRBJ2-1, with 10 bases lining up with TRBD2. J lost 5 bases, V lost 2 bases, and 3 bases had no gene match. Germline V lookup: CDR1 MDHEN, CDR2 SYDVKM. CDR3 length equals 15 residues. The CDR3 protein is CASSLGGLAHNEQFF. For the CDR3, the DNA is TGTGCCAGCAGTTTAGGGGGACTAGCGCACAATGAGCAGTTCTTC. Drawing the rest from reference TRBV28 and TRBJ2-1, the complete variable domain is DVKVTQSSRYLVKRTGEKVFLECVQDMDHENMFWYRQDPGLGLRLIYFSYDVKMKEKGDIPEGYSVSREKKERFSLILESASTNQTSMYLCASSLGGLAHNEQFFGPGTRLTVL.

The genes are TRBV6-2 or TRBV6-3 and TRBJ1-1; D ambiguous. The CDR3 contains 18 residues. The germline V gene encodes CDR1 MNHEY and CDR2 SVGEGT. The germline V and J ends were trimmed by 0 bases and 6 bases, with 23 bases remaining between them. The CDR3 loop is CASSYSRSRAPSPAEAFF. The CDR3 region has the DNA TGTGCCAGCAGTTACTCGCGGTCGAGAGCTCCGTCTCCGGCTGAAGCTTTCTTT.

The V gene is TRBV5-4, the J gene TRBJ1-6, with 8 bases identical to TRBD1. The V gene end was trimmed by 4 bases and the J gene end by 10 bases; junction bases not matched to a gene: 7. This CDR3 is 14 amino acids long. Per germline, CDR1 SGHNT and CDR2 YYREEE (reference sequence). The CDR3 region is CASSLGQGFSPLHF. The CDR3 DNA follows: TGTGCCAGCAGCCTCGGACAGGGCTTCTCACCCCTCCACTTT.

The rearrangement uses TRBV6-5 and TRBJ2-7, with TRBD1 matching over 7 bases. J was trimmed by 2 bases and V by 5 bases; bases with no gene match: 9. The CDR3 covers 15 residues. CDR1 and CDR2 from the germline V gene are MNHEY and SVGAGI. The CDR3 here is CASSPTGPSAYEQYF. CDR3 bases: TGTGCCAGCAGTCCGACAGGGCCGTCGGCCTACGAGCAGTACTTC.

The chain joins TRBV5-6 to TRBJ2-2; D is perhaps TRBD2 (5 bases). This CDR3 is built from 17 residues. Germline V lookup: CDR1 SGHDT, CDR2 YYEEEE. The V end lost 2 bases, the J end lost 0 bases, and 14 bases lay between the germline ends. DNA for the CDR3: TGTGCCAGCAGCTTTGGGGTTGCGGGTCCGAACACCGGGGAGCTGTTTTTT. Protein product: CASSFGVAGPNTGELFF.

The V call is TRBV18, the J call TRBJ2-6, with a weak D call TRBD1 (6 bases). Between the trimmed V and J ends, which lost 6 bases and 1 base, there was a span of 22 bases. The CDR3 has 19 amino acids. Germline V lookup: CDR1 KGHSH, CDR2 LQKENI. The CDR3, as DNA: TGTGCCAGCTCGTCCACCCGGGACATGTCGCGGTCTGGGGCCAACGTCCTGACTTTC. This codes for CASSSTRDMSRSGANVLTF.

The V gene is TRBV28, the J gene TRBJ2-5; TRBD2 might be the D (7 bases). The CDR3 covers 15 residues. Trimming took 4 bases from V and 3 from J, leaving 15 bases between them. From germline, CDR1 is MDHEN and CDR2 SYDVKM. For the CDR3, the DNA is TGTGCCAGCAGTTCCCGGGCGGGGGCAGAAGAGACCCAGTACTTC. Amino acid sequence: CASSSRAGAEETQYF.

V usage is TRBV27 and J usage is TRBJ2-7; the match to TRBD1 covers 7 bases. CDR1 is MNHEY and CDR2 is SMNVEV in the germline V gene (reference sequence). This CDR3 has 16 amino acids. J was trimmed by 3 bases and V by 4 bases; bases with no gene match: 12. The CDR3 spells CASSSTGVFPDYEQYV. The CDR3 DNA sequence: TGTGCCAGCAGTTCCACAGGGGTCTTCCCTGACTACGAGCAGTACGTC.

The gene calls are TRBV19 and TRBJ1-1; 8 bases are a match to TRBD1. J gave up 11 bases and V 3 bases, and 5 bases lay outside the gene matches. Germline V gene lookup returns CDR1 LNHDA and CDR2 SQIVND (reference sequence). This CDR3 has 12 amino acids. CDR3 DNA sequence: TGTGCCAGTAGTATCTGGACAGGGAACGCTTTCTTT. It specifies CASSIWTGNAFF.

The chain carries TRBV7-6 and TRBJ2-7, with 8 bases fitting TRBD2. The CDR3 spans 15 residues. Germline CDR1 reads SGHVS; CDR2 reads FNYEAQ. Losses at the gene ends were 1 base for V and 6 bases for J; bases not matched to a gene: 8. The CDR3 is CASSLGGGAGAEQYF. CDR3 in DNA: TGTGCCAGCAGCTTAGGGGGGGGAGCGGGAGCCGAGCAGTACTTC.

This clone was counted once. The chain couples TRBV27 to TRBJ2-3; the match to TRBD2 covers 13 bases. This CDR3 has 15 amino acids. Germline assignment: CDR1 MNHEY and CDR2 SMNVEV (reference sequence). The ends lost 3 bases at V and 12 bases at J; junction bases unmatched: 9. This chain's CDR3 is CASSFTGLAGALQYF. The DNA of the CDR3 is TGTGCCAGCAGTTTCACTGGACTAGCGGGGGCCCTCCAGTATTTT.

This rearrangement joins TRBV18 to TRBJ1-4, with 9 nucleotides matching TRBD1. The CDR3 is 13 amino acids. V was clipped by 6 bases and J by 10 bases; unmatched bases: 6. The germline V gene has CDR1 KGHSH and CDR2 LQKENI. The CDR3: CASSQRDRAKLFF. The CDR3 nucleotides read TGTGCCAGCTCCCAGAGGGACAGGGCAAAACTGTTTTTT.

The V gene is TRBV4-1, the J gene TRBJ1-4; perhaps TRBD1 as D (6 bases). This CDR3 contains 14 residues. Trimming cost V 0 bases and J 11 bases, with 13 bases left between them. The V gene's germline CDR1 is MGHRA and CDR2 YSYEKL. Here the CDR3 DNA reads TGCGCCAGCAGCCAAGAGGTCGCAGGGGTGAAACTGTTTTTT. Translation gives CASSQEVAGVKLFF.

J is TRBJ1-2 and V is TRBV6-6; 8 positions agree with TRBD1. V was pared by 6 bases and J by 7 bases, with 10 bases of the junction left unmatched. This CDR3 comprises 14 residues. Germline-derived CDR1 and CDR2 are MNHNY and SVGAGI (reference sequence). CDR3 in DNA: TGTGCCAGCAGCCCAAGACAGGGGCGGGGTGGCTACACCTTC. Translation gives CASSPRQGRGGYTF.

The chain joins TRBV28 to TRBJ2-3; D is perhaps TRBD1 (6 bases). From germline, CDR1 is MDHEN and CDR2 SYDVKM. The CDR3 has 18 residues. The V end lost 3 bases, the J end lost 0 bases, and 19 bases lay between the germline ends. The DNA of the CDR3 is TGTGCCAGCAGTTTCAACGGACAGCCTGGGCGGAGCACAGATACGCAGTATTTT. Protein: CASSFNGQPGRSTDTQYF.

The V gene is TRBV11-2, the J gene TRBJ2-7, with a weak D call TRBD1 (5 bases). V lost 11 bases, J lost 4 bases, and 15 bases lay in between. The CDR3 has 12 amino acids. Germline V gives CDR1 SGHAT, CDR2 FQNNGV. CDR3 sequence (DNA): TGTGCCTGGGGCGGCAGTGAGTACGAGCAGTACTTC. Protein product: CAWGGSEYEQYF.

The chain joins TRBV4-1 to TRBJ2-2, with TRBD1 matching 9 bases. V lost 4 bases, J lost 7 bases, and 7 bases stayed unmatched. From germline, CDR1 is MGHRA and CDR2 YSYEKL. The CDR3 covers 15 residues. CDR3 in amino acids: CASSRGQGLVGELFF. The CDR3 bases are TGCGCCAGCAGCCGAGGACAGGGGTTGGTCGGGGAGCTGTTTTTT.

This clone was found once. The chain has TRBV4-1 and TRBJ1-5, with 7 bases fitting TRBD1. Germline values: CDR1 MGHRA, CDR2 YSYEKL. The CDR3 sequence is 15 residues long. Unmatched junction bases numbered 8, after V lost 3 bases and J lost 6 bases. CDR3 sequence: CASSQDGTVGQPQHF. CDR3 in DNA: TGCGCCAGCAGCCAGGACGGGACAGTCGGTCAGCCCCAGCATTTT.

V is TRBV9 and J is TRBJ1-6; no clear D. The CDR3 runs to 15 residues. Trimming took off 0 bases at V and 10 bases at J, with 14 bases between the two ends. Germline assignment: CDR1 SGDLS and CDR2 YYNGEE. The CDR3 here is CASSVGGGNGSPLHF. CDR3 coding DNA: TGTGCCAGCAGCGTAGGGGGAGGAAATGGGTCACCCCTCCACTTT. Drawing the rest from reference TRBV9 and TRBJ1-6, the complete variable domain is DSGVTQTPKHLITATGQRVTLRCSPRSGDLSVYWYQQSLDQGLQFLIQYYNGEERAKGNILERFSAQQFPDLHSELNLSSLELGDSALYFCASSVGGGNGSPLHFGNGTRLTVT.

In its sample, this clone was seen once. This sequence joins TRBV30 and TRBJ1-2; 9 positions agree with TRBD1. J gave up 12 bases and V 3 bases, and 11 bases lay outside the gene matches. Germline CDR1 is GTSNPN and CDR2 is SVGIG (reference sequence). The CDR3 is made up of 13 amino acids. The CDR3 spells CAWSLRQGEWHTF. The CDR3 nucleotides read TGTGCCTGGAGCCTCAGACAGGGGGAATGGCACACCTTC. Complete variable domain (other parts from reference TRBV30 and TRBJ1-2): SQTIHQWPATLVQPVGSPLSLECTVEGTSNPNLYWYRQAAGRGLQLLFYSVGIGQISSEVPQNLSASRPQDRQFILSSKKLLLSDSGFYLCAWSLRQGEWHTFGSGTRLTVV.

This chain uses TRBV20-1 with TRBJ1-1; D is undetermined. V lost 8 bases, J lost 8 bases, and 12 bases lay in between. The germline V gene has CDR1 DFQATT and CDR2 SNEGSKA (reference sequence). The CDR3 is 10 amino acids. Here the CDR3 DNA reads TGCAGTTCCCACCGCGGCGAAGCTTTCTTT. It encodes CSSHRGEAFF.